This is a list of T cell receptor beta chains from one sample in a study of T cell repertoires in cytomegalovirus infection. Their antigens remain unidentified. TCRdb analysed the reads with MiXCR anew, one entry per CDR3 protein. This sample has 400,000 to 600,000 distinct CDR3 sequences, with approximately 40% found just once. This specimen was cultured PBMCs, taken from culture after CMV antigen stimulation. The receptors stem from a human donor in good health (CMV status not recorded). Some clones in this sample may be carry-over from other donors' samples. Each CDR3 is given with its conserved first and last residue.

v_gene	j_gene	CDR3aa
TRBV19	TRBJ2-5	CASSTHQETQYF
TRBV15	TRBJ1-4	CATSPGAVYTTNEKLFF
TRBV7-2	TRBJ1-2	CASRTGNTVGYTF
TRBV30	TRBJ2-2	CAWSNRPTGELFF
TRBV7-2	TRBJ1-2	CASSVGGQPYGYTF
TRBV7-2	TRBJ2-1	CASSLNRGSIDNEQFF
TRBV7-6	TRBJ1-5	CASSLGGGGSNQPQHF
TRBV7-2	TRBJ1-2	CASSKGGAANYGYTF
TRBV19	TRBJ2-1	CASSIQDYHNEQFF
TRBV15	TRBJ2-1	CATTLGRGSYNEQFF
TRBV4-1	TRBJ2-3	CASSPWTAYTQYF
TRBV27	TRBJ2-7	CASGLAGGGNEQYF
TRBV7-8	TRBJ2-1	CASSLGARERVNEQFF
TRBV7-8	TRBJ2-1	CASSYRWEDEQFF
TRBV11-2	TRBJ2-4	CASTIEAGVGIQYF
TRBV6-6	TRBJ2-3	CASSPSGERTDTQYF
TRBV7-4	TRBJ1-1	CARPHTPGTEAFF
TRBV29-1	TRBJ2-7	CSVEREGYEQYF
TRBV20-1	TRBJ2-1	CSARDAVPWQFF
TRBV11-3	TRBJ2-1	CASKRDTDHEQFF
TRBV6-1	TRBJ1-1	CASSSFGGGTEAFF
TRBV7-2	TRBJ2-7	CASSRVSGTVSYEQYF
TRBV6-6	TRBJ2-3	CASSQFGDTQYF
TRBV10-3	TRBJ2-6	CATIPGSGANVLTF
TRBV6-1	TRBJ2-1	CASSGSLAGVYNEQFF
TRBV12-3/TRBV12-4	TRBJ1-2	CASSATGSYGYTF
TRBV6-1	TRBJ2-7	CASGTSGTSSYEQYF
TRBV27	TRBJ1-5	CASSLWRGTQPQHF
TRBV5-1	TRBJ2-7	CASNTGSSYEQYF
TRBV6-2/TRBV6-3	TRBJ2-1	CASTVGLAPYNEQFF
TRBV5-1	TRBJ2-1	CASTAMGGSYNEQFF
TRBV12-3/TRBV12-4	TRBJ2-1	CASSLTGDGNEQFF
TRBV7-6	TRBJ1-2	CASSLEPALNYGYTF
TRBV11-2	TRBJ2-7	CASSLIREASYEQYF
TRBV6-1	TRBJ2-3	CASSAFGAGGTDTQYF